Included here is one T cell receptor beta chain sequence, with context. Its antigen is as yet unknown. These data belong to a study of regulatory T cells in long-lasting Graves disease. Study findings and constraints: Segments TRBV28, TRBJ1-2 and TRBJ2-5 showed preferential usage in persistent disease.

TCR beta libraries were built with iRepertoire HTBI primers and Arm-PCR of CDR3 regions. TCRdb reprocessed the multiplex PCR reads with MiXCR, giving one entry per CDR3 protein. Of just over 600,000 distinct CDR3 sequences listed, less than 20% were seen once; the top ten hold about 17%. The CDR3 totals 16 residues. Germline V gives CDR1 SGHRS, CDR2 YFSETQ. J gave up 4 bases and V 3 bases, and 12 bases lay outside the gene matches. Documented time point: newly diagnosed GD, antithyroid drugs for less than 3 months. Isolated PBMC RNA provided the starting material for the TCR library. These data are also associated with another study on T cells in Graves' hyperthyroidism and ophthalmopathy. That paper states: Over 18 months, lack of ophthalmopathy progression marked Graves' hyperthyroidism as stable. The diagnoses drew upon clinical symptoms, serum thyroxine and TRAb, thyroid ultrasound and orbital computed tomography. Most thyroid clonotypes expanded above 0.001 appeared in blood too.

The TCR sequence derives from a woman aged 25-40 years with Graves disease. This sample comprised peripheral blood mononuclear cells (PBMCs), obtained at new diagnosis, from a patient treated with antithyroid drugs. V usage is TRBV5-1 and J usage is TRBJ1-2; the match to TRBD1 covers 7 bases. In nucleotides, the CDR3 is TGCGCCAGCAGCTGGGCCGGGACAGTAGAATTCTATGGCTACACCTTC. Amino acid sequence: CASSWAGTVEFYGYTF.